This TCR beta chain was sequenced in a study of T cells after yellow fever vaccination. The wider study: The SMART-Seq v4 Ultra Low Input method served to prepare the low-cell-number fractions.

The CDR3 extends over 14 amino acids. V gave up 4 bases and J gave up 4 bases; unmatched junction bases: 4. Germline lookup yields CDR1 DFQATT and CDR2 SNEGSKA (reference sequence). It was through 5'RACE template switching that TCR cDNA was made, with a universal primer site and UMIs added. Each CDR3 protein is one row after TCRdb ran MiXCR on the 5' RACE reads. The sample includes about 75,000 distinct CDR3 sequences, 7.3% of them seen just once. At least ten counts were recorded for this clonotype. The antigen is not known. Study results and limitations: Any FACS-sorted repertoire could hold abundant clonotypes that contaminate it from the bulk population.

Sequenced here: CD8+ T cells sorted from PBMCs, sampled around 10 days after the first yellow fever vaccination. The chain couples TRBV20-1 to TRBJ2-2, with TRBD1 identical over 9 bases. This sequence was found in a man aged 18 to 30 who received the YFV17D yellow fever vaccine. DNA of the CDR3: TGCAGTGCTACCTGGGACAGGGTCACCGGGGAGCTGTTTTTT. Translation: CSATWDRVTGELFF.